A selection of T cell receptor beta chains follows, all from one sample in a study of long-term antiretroviral therapy in people with HIV. Assay: immunoSEQ multiplex PCR; the TCRdb copy retains only in-frame clones and omits some. Among some 15,000 clones listed, about 78% were seen once. Sequenced here: unsorted PBMCs, sampled less than 3.3 years after starting antiretroviral therapy. The receptors originated from a middle-aged woman with HIV. Each CDR3 is given with its conserved first and last residue. A D gene is named only where the DNA matches it firmly. The size of a clone is reported for some rows only, either as once, few or many, or as a class for expanded clones.

j_call d_call clone_size v_call cdr3_aa cdr3_nt
TRBJ2-1 TRBD2 once TRBV7-9 CASSLDSSGENEQFF TGTGCCAGCAGCTTAGACTCTAGCGGGGAGAATGAGCAGTTCTTC
TRBJ2-7 . few TRBV5-6 CASSDTYEQYF TGTGCCAGCAGCGATACCTACGAGCAGTACTTC
TRBJ1-5 TRBD1 . TRBV2 CASRGTGEQPQHF TGTGCCAGCAGGGGGACAGGGGAGCAGCCCCAGCATTTT
TRBJ2-2 . once TRBV7-2 CASSLALGNTGELFF TGTGCCAGCAGCTTAGCGCTCGGAAACACCGGGGAGCTGTTTTTT
TRBJ2-6 . . TRBV5-1 CASSLTVVSGANVLTF TGCGCCAGCAGCTTGACAGTGGTCTCTGGGGCCAACGTCCTGACTTTC
TRBJ1-4 . . TRBV7-8 CASSRGLGSNEKLFF TGTGCCAGCAGCCGGGGTCTAGGGTCTAATGAAAAACTGTTTTTT
TRBJ1-1 . . TRBV19 CASSRQVLNTEAFF TGTGCCAGTAGTAGGCAGGTGTTGAACACTGAAGCTTTCTTT
TRBJ2-1 TRBD2 . TRBV5-5 CASSLGLAGNNEQFF TGTGCCAGCAGCCTAGGACTAGCGGGGAACAATGAGCAGTTCTTC
TRBJ2-1 TRBD1 . TRBV5-5 CASSFGQGRHNEQFF TGTGCCAGCAGCTTTGGACAGGGGAGGCACAATGAGCAGTTCTTC
TRBJ1-1 . . TRBV7-9 CASSYQVAEAFF TGTGCCAGCAGTTACCAGGTGGCTGAAGCTTTCTTT
TRBJ2-3 TRBD2 . TRBV5-4 CASSLSPSGGGTSTDTQYF TGTGCCAGCAGCTTAAGCCCTAGCGGGGGGGGAACTAGCACAGATACGCAGTATTTT
TRBJ2-1 TRBD2 . TRBV25-1 CASSESGGNYNEQFF TGTGCCAGCAGTGAAAGCGGGGGAAACTACAATGAGCAGTTCTTC
TRBJ1-6 . few TRBV5-5 CASSLEGSDSPLHF TGTGCCAGCAGCTTGGAAGGGTCGGATTCACCCCTCCACTTT
TRBJ2-5 . . TRBV5-5 CASSSRGEMETQYF TGTGCCAGCAGCTCGAGGGGGGAAATGGAGACCCAGTACTTC
TRBJ2-3 . . TRBV18 CASSPPGLSTDTQYF TGTGCCAGCTCACCACCAGGCCTTAGCACAGATACGCAGTATTTT
TRBJ1-5 TRBD1 . TRBV9 CASSDRDRDQPQHF TGTGCCAGCAGCGACCGGGACAGGGATCAGCCCCAGCATTTT
TRBJ2-3 . once TRBV6-5 CASSEGFEADTQYF TGTGCCAGCAGCGAGGGTTTCGAGGCAGATACGCAGTATTTT
TRBJ2-7 . . TRBV29-1 CSVAFDGEQYF TGCAGCGTTGCATTCGATGGCGAGCAGTACTTC
TRBJ1-2 TRBD1 . TRBV14 CASSPNTGVGYTF TGTGCCAGCAGCCCGAATACAGGGGTTGGCTACACCTTC
TRBJ1-2 . . TRBV18 CASSPGGANYGYTF TGTGCCAGCTCACCGGGGGGGGCCAACTATGGCTACACCTTC
TRBJ1-2 . . TRBV7-9 CATNPAGAYGYTF TGTGCCACCAATCCGGCGGGTGCCTATGGCTACACCTTC
TRBJ2-2 . . TRBV6-6 CASGGLNPGELFF TGTGCCAGCGGGGGGTTAAATCCCGGGGAGCTGTTTTTT
TRBJ1-2 . . TRBV10-3 CAISGGDTLNYGYTF TGTGCCATCAGTGGGGGGGACACTTTAAACTATGGCTACACCTTC
TRBJ2-1 TRBD1 . TRBV5-1 CASSPGDREYNEQFF TGCGCCAGCAGTCCGGGGGACAGGGAATACAATGAGCAGTTCTTC
TRBJ2-1 TRBD2 . TRBV27 CASSSHGLATGFEQFF TGTGCCAGCAGTTCACACGGACTAGCGACGGGGTTTGAGCAGTTCTTC
TRBJ2-5 . few TRBV9 CASSDGGHMVETQYF TGTGCCAGCAGCGATGGGGGACATATGGTCGAGACCCAGTACTTC
TRBJ2-6 . once TRBV10-3 CAISDNLKVDSGANVLTF TGTGCCATCAGTGACAACCTAAAAGTAGACTCTGGGGCCAACGTCCTGACTTTC
TRBJ2-7 . once TRBV18 CASSPSGSAYEQYF TGTGCCAGCTCACCTTCTGGGTCTGCATACGAGCAGTACTTC
TRBJ2-7 . . TRBV18 CASSPPSQGIVEQYF TGTGCCAGCTCACCACCGAGTCAGGGGATCGTGGAGCAGTACTTC
TRBJ1-1 . . TRBV29-1 CSVGRESAEAFF TGCAGCGTTGGTAGGGAGTCGGCTGAAGCTTTCTTT
TRBJ2-1 . . TRBV29-1 CSVEGVPDRAYNEQFF TGCAGCGTTGAAGGGGTGCCGGACAGAGCCTACAATGAGCAGTTCTTC
TRBJ1-6 TRBD1 . TRBV12-5 CASGPDRELSSYNSPLHF TGTGCTAGTGGCCCCGACAGGGAACTGAGCTCCTATAATTCACCCCTCCACTTT
TRBJ1-4 . . TRBV5-1 CASSLERPVLGEKLFF TGCGCCAGCAGCTTGGAGCGTCCGGTTCTCGGTGAAAAACTGTTTTTT
TRBJ1-5 TRBD1 . TRBV4-3 CASSQDHRGQSNQPQHF TGCGCCAGCAGCCAAGATCACAGGGGGCAGAGCAATCAGCCCCAGCATTTT
TRBJ2-3 . . TRBV7-7 CASSPNLQGTQYF TGTGCCAGCAGCCCCAACTTACAGGGTACGCAGTATTTT
TRBJ1-5 TRBD1 . TRBV18 CASSPDRGLQPQHF TGTGCCAGCTCACCAGATAGGGGGCTTCAGCCCCAGCATTTT